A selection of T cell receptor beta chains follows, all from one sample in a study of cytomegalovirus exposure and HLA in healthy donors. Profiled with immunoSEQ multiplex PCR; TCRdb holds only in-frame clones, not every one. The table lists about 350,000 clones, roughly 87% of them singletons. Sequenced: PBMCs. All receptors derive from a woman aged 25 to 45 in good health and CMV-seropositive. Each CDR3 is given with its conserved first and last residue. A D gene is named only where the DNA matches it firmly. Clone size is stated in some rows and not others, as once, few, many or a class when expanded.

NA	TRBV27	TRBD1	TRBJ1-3	CASSPTGDGNTIYF	TGTGCCAGCAGTCCGACAGGGGACGGAAACACCATATATTTT
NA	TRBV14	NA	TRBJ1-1	CASSHPGEVVTEAFF	TGTGCCAGCAGCCATCCGGGGGAAGTGGTCACTGAAGCTTTCTTT
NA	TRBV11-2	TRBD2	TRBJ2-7	CASSSPGLAGNEQYF	TGTGCCAGCAGCTCCCCGGGACTAGCGGGAAACGAGCAGTACTTC
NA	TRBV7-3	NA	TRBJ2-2	CASSFSTGELFF	TGTGCCAGCAGCTTTAGCACCGGGGAGCTGTTTTTT
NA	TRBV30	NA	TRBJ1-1	CAWSTGTFTFSVNAEAFF	TGTGCCTGGAGTACGGGGACCTTTACCTTCTCAGTTAACGCTGAAGCTTTCTTT
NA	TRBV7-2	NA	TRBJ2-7	CASQPFGGDSYEQYF	TGTGCCAGCCAACCATTTGGCGGAGACTCCTACGAGCAGTACTTC
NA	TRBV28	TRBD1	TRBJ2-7	CASSPDKTGAYEQYF	TGTGCCAGCAGCCCCGATAAAACAGGGGCGTACGAGCAGTACTTC
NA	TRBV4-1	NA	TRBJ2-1	CASRSYNEQFF	TGCGCCAGCAGATCCTACAATGAGCAGTTCTTC
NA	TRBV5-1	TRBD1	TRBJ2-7	CASSQTGTGDEQYF	TGCGCCAGCAGCCAGACCGGGACAGGGGACGAGCAGTACTTC
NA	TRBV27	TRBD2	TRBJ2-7	CASSHRTSGSYEQYF	TGTGCCAGCAGTCATCGGACTAGCGGGAGCTACGAGCAGTACTTC
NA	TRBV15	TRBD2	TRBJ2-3	CATSRASGGTDTQYF	TGTGCCACCAGCAGAGCTAGCGGGGGCACAGATACGCAGTATTTT
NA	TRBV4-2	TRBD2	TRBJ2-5	CASSRLAGDQLGQYF	TGTGCCAGCAGCCGACTAGCGGGGGATCAATTGGGCCAGTACTTC
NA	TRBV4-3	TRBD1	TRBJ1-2	CASSPGGTGDFYGYTF	TGCGCCAGCAGCCCAGGGGGAACAGGGGACTTTTATGGCTACACCTTC
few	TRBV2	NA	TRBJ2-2	CASRYYGNSGGELFF	TGTGCCAGCCGGTACTATGGTAATAGCGGCGGGGAGCTGTTTTTT
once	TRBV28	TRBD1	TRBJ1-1	CASSPGAGGGVAFF	TGTGCCAGCAGTCCCGGGGCAGGGGGTGGTGTAGCTTTCTTT
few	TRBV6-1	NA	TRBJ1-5	CASTPGNQPQHF	TGTGCCAGCACCCCGGGGAATCAGCCCCAGCATTTT
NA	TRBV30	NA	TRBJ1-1	CAWSVKQNTEAFF	TGTGCCTGGAGTGTAAAACAGAACACTGAAGCTTTCTTT
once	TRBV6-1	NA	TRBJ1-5	CASSVPPTAYSNQPQHF	TGTGCCAGCAGTGTACCACCGACAGCGTATAGCAATCAGCCCCAGCATTTT
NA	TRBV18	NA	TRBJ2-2	CASSPISSRLNTGELFF	TGTGCCAGCTCACCAATATCCTCTAGGTTGAACACCGGGGAGCTGTTTTTT
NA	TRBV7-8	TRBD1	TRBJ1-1	CASSSDPTGTGAFF	TGTGCCAGCAGCTCTGATCCAACCGGGACAGGAGCTTTCTTT
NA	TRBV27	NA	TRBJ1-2	CASSLLGFGGDYGYTF	TGTGCCAGCAGTTTATTGGGTTTTGGCGGGGACTATGGCTACACCTTC
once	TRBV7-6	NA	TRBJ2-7	CASSFNRDSYEQYF	TGTGCCAGCAGCTTTAACAGGGACTCCTACGAGCAGTACTTC
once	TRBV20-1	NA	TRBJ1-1	CSAGWGTEAFF	TGCAGTGCCGGATGGGGGACTGAAGCTTTCTTT
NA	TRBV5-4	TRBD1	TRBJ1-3	CASSAGTGGTGNTIYF	TGTGCCAGCAGCGCAGGGACAGGGGGGACAGGAAACACCATATATTTT
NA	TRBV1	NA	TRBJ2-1	CTSSQDPSHPPNYNEQFF	TGCACCAGCAGCCAAGACCCGTCACACCCTCCAAACTACAATGAGCAGTTCTTC
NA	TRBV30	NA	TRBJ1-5	CAWKGGSNQPQHF	TGTGCCTGGAAAGGGGGGAGCAATCAGCCCCAGCATTTT
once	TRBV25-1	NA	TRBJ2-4	CASRVAHLIYKNIQYF	TGTGCCAGCAGAGTAGCCCACCTCATCTATAAAAACATTCAGTACTTC
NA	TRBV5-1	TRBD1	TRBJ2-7	CASSLDGQVPSYEQYF	TGCGCCAGCAGCTTGGATGGACAGGTTCCCTCCTACGAGCAGTACTTC
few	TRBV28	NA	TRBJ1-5	CASRRQGNQPQHF	TGTGCCAGCAGAAGACAGGGCAATCAGCCCCAGCATTTT
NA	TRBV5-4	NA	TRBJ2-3	CASSLDPPDTQYF	TGTGCCAGCAGCTTGGATCCTCCAGATACGCAGTATTTT
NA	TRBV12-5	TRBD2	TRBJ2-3	CASGFTAGGRNTQYF	TGTGCTAGTGGTTTCACAGCGGGAGGGCGAAATACGCAGTATTTT
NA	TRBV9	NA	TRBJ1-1	CASSDRHNTEAFF	TGTGCCAGCAGCGACCGCCACAACACTGAAGCTTTCTTT
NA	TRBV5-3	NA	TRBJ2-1	CARSFSKGQFF	TGTGCCAGAAGCTTTTCGAAGGGGCAGTTCTTC
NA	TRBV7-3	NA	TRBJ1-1	CASSALGAGTEAFF	TGTGCCAGCAGCGCCCTGGGGGCGGGGACTGAAGCTTTCTTT
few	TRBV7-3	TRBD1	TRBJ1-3	CASSVTGGSGNTIYF	TGTGCCAGCAGCGTGACAGGGGGGTCTGGAAACACCATATATTTT
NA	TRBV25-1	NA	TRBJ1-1	CASSEPRGTEAFF	TGTGCCAGCAGTGAACCGCGGGGCACTGAAGCTTTCTTT
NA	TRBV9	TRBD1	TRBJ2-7	CASSAGAGGIGYEQYF	TGTGCCAGCAGCGCCGGGGCAGGGGGTATCGGCTACGAGCAGTACTTC
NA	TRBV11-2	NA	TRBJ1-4	CASSSYLTTNEKLFF	TGTGCCAGCAGCTCATACCTAACAACTAATGAAAAACTGTTTTTT
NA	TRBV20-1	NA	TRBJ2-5	CSACGQETQYF	TGCAGTGCTTGCGGTCAAGAGACCCAGTACTTC
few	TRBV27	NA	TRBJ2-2	CASSMNTGELFF	TGTGCCAGCAGTATGAACACCGGGGAGCTGTTTTTT
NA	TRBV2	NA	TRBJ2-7	CASSDLTLAGKSYEQYF	TGTGCCAGCAGTGACCTCACTCTCGCGGGGAAGTCCTACGAGCAGTACTTC
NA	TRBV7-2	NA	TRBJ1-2	CASSQQVNYGYTF	TGTGCCAGCAGCCAGCAGGTTAACTATGGCTACACCTTC
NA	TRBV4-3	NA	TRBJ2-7	CASSHTGAGEQYF	TGCGCCAGCAGCCATACAGGGGCGGGGGAGCAGTACTTC
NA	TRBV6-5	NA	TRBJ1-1	CASTSQGSAEAFF	TGTGCCAGCACTTCGCAGGGAAGCGCTGAAGCTTTCTTT